The TCR beta chain under discussion was sequenced for a study of blood T cell repertoires in COVID-19. Overall study context: There were acute and convalescent COVID-19 samples, and they came from the United States, Italy and Spain. T cells, B-cell-depleted T cells, or PBMCs supplied cDNA or gDNA.

Per the authors' pipeline: Using reference gene primer amplification, nucleated cell counts were estimated. Method: immunoSEQ multiplex PCR; TCRdb's copy keeps in-frame clones and lacks some. V and J calls plus clone size are reproduced from that table; the DNA served to infer D and trimming. The table lists 200,000 to 250,000 clones, 65% to 90% of them singletons. The Seattle patients joined while their infection was active and were tracked longitudinally afterward. J gave up 6 bases and V 8 bases, and 11 bases lay outside the gene matches. This CDR3 is built from 15 residues. Germline CDR1 reads MNHNY; CDR2 reads SVGAGI (reference sequence).

The chain couples TRBV6-6 to TRBJ2-1; TRBD2 matches at 9 bases. Sequenced material: peripheral blood. The sequence was collected from a man in his fifties with COVID-19, enrolled during active disease. CDR3 loop: CASLKGAGGGNEQFF. The CDR3 coding sequence is TGTGCCAGCTTAAAGGGAGCGGGGGGTGGCAATGAGCAGTTCTTC.